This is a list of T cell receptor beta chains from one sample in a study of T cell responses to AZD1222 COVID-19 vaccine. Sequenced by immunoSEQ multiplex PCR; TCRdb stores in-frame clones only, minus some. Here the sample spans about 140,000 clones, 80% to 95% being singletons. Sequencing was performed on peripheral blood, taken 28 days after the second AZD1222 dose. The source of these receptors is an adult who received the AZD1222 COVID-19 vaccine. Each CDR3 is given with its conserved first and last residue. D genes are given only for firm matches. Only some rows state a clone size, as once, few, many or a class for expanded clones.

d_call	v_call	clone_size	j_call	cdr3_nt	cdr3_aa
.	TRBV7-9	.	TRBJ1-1	TGTGCCAGCAGCTCAACAGGGCCTGAAGCTTTCTTT	CASSSTGPEAFF
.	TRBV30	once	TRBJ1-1	TGTGCCTGGAGTGTAAAACTTCCGGCCGTCGGAGCTTTCTTT	CAWSVKLPAVGAFF
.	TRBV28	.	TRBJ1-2	TGTGCCAGCAGTTTTAGCACCTTCTATGGCTACACCTTC	CASSFSTFYGYTF
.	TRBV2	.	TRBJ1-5	TGTGCCAGTGCCGGGACGGGGGGCAATCAGCCCCAGCATTTT	CASAGTGGNQPQHF
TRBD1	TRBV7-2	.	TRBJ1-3	TGTGCCAGCAGCTTAGCAGGGGGCGCTTCTGGAAACACCATATATTTT	CASSLAGGASGNTIYF
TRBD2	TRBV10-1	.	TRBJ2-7	TGCGCCAGCAGTACCGGGACTAGCGGGAGTTACGAGCAGTACTTC	CASSTGTSGSYEQYF
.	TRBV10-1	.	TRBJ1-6	TGCGCCAGCAGTACCCTTAGTCCACCCCTCCACTTT	CASSTLSPPLHF
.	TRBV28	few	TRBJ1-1	TGTGCCACCTACATGAACACTGAAGCTTTCTTT	CATYMNTEAFF
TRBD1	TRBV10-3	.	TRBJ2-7	TGTGCCATCAGTGAGTCTGGGACAGGGGGTCTCGAGCAGTACTTC	CAISESGTGGLEQYF
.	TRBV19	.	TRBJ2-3	TGTGCCAGTAGTAGGGACGGACTTAGCACAGATACGCAGTATTTT	CASSRDGLSTDTQYF
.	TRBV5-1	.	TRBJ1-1	TGCGCCAGCAGCTTGGTCCAGAGGGACACTGAAGCTTTCTTT	CASSLVQRDTEAFF
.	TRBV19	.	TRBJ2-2	TGTGCCAGTAGTATAACGATGGCGGCCGGGGAGCTGTTTTTT	CASSITMAAGELFF
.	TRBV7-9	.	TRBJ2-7	TGTGCCAGCGATATAGGTCAGTACGAGCAGTACTTC	CASDIGQYEQYF
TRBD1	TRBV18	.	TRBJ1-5	TGTGCCAGCTCAGCTGACAGGGGTCGCAATCAGCCCCAGCATTTT	CASSADRGRNQPQHF
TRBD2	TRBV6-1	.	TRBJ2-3	TGTGCCAGCAGTGATATCAGCGGGAGGGCCACAGATACGCAGTATTTT	CASSDISGRATDTQYF
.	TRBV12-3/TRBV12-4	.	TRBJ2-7	TGTGCCAGCAGTTCAGTCTACGAGCAGTACTTC	CASSSVYEQYF
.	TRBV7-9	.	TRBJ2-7	TGTGCCAGCAGCTTTTCCCAGAACAACGAGCAGTACTTC	CASSFSQNNEQYF
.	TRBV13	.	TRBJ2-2	TGTGCCAGCAGCTACCGGGACAACGATTACACCGGGGAGCTGTTTTTT	CASSYRDNDYTGELFF
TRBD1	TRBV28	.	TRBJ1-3	TGTGCCAGCATTCAAAGGACAGGGACTGGAAACACCATATATTTT	CASIQRTGTGNTIYF
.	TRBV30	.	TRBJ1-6	TGTGCCTGGAGTGTTCGGTCACCCCTCCACTTT	CAWSVRSPLHF
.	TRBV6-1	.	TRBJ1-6	TGTGCCAGCAGTGAATCCAGGAATTATAATTCACCCCTCCACTTT	CASSESRNYNSPLHF
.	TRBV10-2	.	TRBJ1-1	TGCGCCAGCAGTGACATGGCGAACACTGAAGCTTTCTTT	CASSDMANTEAFF
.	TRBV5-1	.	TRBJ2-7	TGCGCCAGCAGCTTGGGGGTACCCGACCGCATCACCTCCTACGAGCAGTACTTC	CASSLGVPDRITSYEQYF
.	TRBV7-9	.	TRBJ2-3	TGTGCCAGCAGCTTATTGTCCCAGCCCACAGATACGCAGTATTTT	CASSLLSQPTDTQYF
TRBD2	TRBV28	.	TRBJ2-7	TGTGCCAGCAGTTTGAGTCGGCTAGCGGGCGAGCAGTACTTC	CASSLSRLAGEQYF
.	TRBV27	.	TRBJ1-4	TGTGCCAGCAGTTTCACCAGAAGTGAAAAACTGTTTTTT	CASSFTRSEKLFF
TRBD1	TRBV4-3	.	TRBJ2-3	TGCGCCAGCAGCCAAGAATGGGTAGGAGGGACAGGGGAGGCAGATACGCAGTATTTT	CASSQEWVGGTGEADTQYF
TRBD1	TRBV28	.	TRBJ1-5	TGTGCCAGCAGTTTACTTTTCGGACAGGGATTCCAGCCCCAGCATTTT	CASSLLFGQGFQPQHF
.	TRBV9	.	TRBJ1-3	TGTGCCAGCAGCGTAGGGGGGCTAGAAAACACCATATATTTT	CASSVGGLENTIYF
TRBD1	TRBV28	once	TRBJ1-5	TGTGCCAGCAGTCAATACTCCGGGACAGAGGATCAGCCCCAGCATTTT	CASSQYSGTEDQPQHF
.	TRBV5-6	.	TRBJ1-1	TGTGCCAGCAGCTTGATCGGCCAAATGAACACTGAAGCTTTCTTT	CASSLIGQMNTEAFF
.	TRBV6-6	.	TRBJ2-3	TGTGCCAGCAGTTTCACCATGCGTAGTAATACGCAGTATTTT	CASSFTMRSNTQYF
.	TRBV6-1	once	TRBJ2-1	TGTGCCGCAGCAGGGAGTATCTACAATGAGCAGTTCTTC	CAAAGSIYNEQFF
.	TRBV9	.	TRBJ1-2	TGTGCCAGCAGCTACGGGGCACAGGCGATCTATAGCGAGGCTGGCTACACCTTC	CASSYGAQAIYSEAGYTF
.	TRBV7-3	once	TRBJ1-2	TGTGCCAGCAGCCCCCGGGATCCGCCCCCTCGCTACACCTTC	CASSPRDPPPRYTF
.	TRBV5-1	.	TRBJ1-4	TGCGCCAGCAGCCCCGGGCTTGGGGGTAGAGAAAAACTGTTTTTT	CASSPGLGGREKLFF
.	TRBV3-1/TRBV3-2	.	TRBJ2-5	TGTGCCAGCAGCCAAGTCGAGACCCAGTACTTC	CASSQVETQYF
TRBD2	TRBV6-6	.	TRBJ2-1	TGTGCCAGCAGCAACCGCCTAGCGGGAGTACGCAATGAGCAGTTCTTC	CASSNRLAGVRNEQFF
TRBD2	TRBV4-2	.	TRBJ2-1	TGTGCCAGCAGCCCGAGCGGGAGGGCCTACAATGAGCAGTTCTTC	CASSPSGRAYNEQFF
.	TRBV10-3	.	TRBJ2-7	TGTGCCATCAGCCCGGATCGAGACTCCTACGAGCAGTACTTC	CAISPDRDSYEQYF
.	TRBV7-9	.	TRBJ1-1	TGTGCCAGCAGTTTCTGGGGAGGGCAGAACACTGAAGCTTTCTTT	CASSFWGGQNTEAFF
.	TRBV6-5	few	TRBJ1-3	TGTGCCTCTAAAAAGGGGGATGGAAACACCATATATTTT	CASKKGDGNTIYF
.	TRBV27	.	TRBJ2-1	TGTGCCAGCGGACGGGCTAGTGTACTCCTTAACAATGAGCAGTTCTTC	CASGRASVLLNNEQFF
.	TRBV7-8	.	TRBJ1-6	TGTGCCAGCAGCTCCGGACAGAATAATTCACCCCTCCACTTT	CASSSGQNNSPLHF
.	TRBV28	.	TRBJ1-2	TGTGCCACGACTTCACGGGGCTACACCTTC	CATTSRGYTF
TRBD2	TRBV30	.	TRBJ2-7	TGTGCCTGGGGGTTTAGCGGGAGGTCCCACGAGCAGTACTTC	CAWGFSGRSHEQYF
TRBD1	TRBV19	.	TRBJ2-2	TGTGCCAGTACCAGGGACAGTTCGAACACCGGGGAGCTGTTTTTT	CASTRDSSNTGELFF
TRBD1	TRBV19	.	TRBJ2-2	TGTGCCAGTATCGACAGGGCAGGGAACACCGGGGAGCTGTTTTTT	CASIDRAGNTGELFF
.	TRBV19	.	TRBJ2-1	TGTGCCAGTAGTATGTGGAAAGGTCTCAATGAGCAGTTCTTC	CASSMWKGLNEQFF
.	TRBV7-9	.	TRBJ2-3	TGTGCCAGCAGCTTAAACGGCCCGACAGATACGCAGTATTTT	CASSLNGPTDTQYF
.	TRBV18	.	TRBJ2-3	TGTGCCAGCTCACCGGAACGGGCCCTACGGGATACGCAGTATTTT	CASSPERALRDTQYF
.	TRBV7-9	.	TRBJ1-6	TGTGCCAGCAGCTTAGTCGAAAGCTCCTATAATTCACCCCTCCACTTT	CASSLVESSYNSPLHF
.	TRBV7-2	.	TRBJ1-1	TGTGCCAGCACGCCTCTGACAGGGAACACTGAAGCTTTCTTT	CASTPLTGNTEAFF
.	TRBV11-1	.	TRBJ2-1	TGTGCCAGCAGCTTATCGCAGGCGATATCCTACAATGAGCAGTTCTTC	CASSLSQAISYNEQFF
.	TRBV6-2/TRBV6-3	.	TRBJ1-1	TGTGCCAGCAGTTACATGGGACGGTCCACTGAAGCTTTCTTT	CASSYMGRSTEAFF